The 20 T cell receptor beta chains given below trace back to one sample, sequenced in a study of Ad26.COV2.S vaccination and SARS-CoV-2 variants. As for treatment: roughly 18 received Ad26.COV2.S at low or high dose, single or two shots; 5 received placebo; per-sample allocation not given. Specimen acquisition occurred on day 63 following the initial vaccine or placebo injection. Sequencing used immunoSEQ multiplex PCR; TCRdb keeps in-frame clones, though not all of them. The profile shows around 370,000 clones, more than 75% of them singletons. This specimen consisted of peripheral blood, obtained in a trial of Ad26.COV2.S vaccine versus placebo. All receptors come from a person aged 18 to 59 who received the Ad26.COV2.S COVID-19 vaccine or a placebo.

The genes are TRBV12-5 and TRBJ2-1, with D possibly TRBD1 on 5 matching bases. The CDR3 runs to 14 residues. Germline CDR1 and CDR2: LGHNT and FRNRAP. V dropped 1 base and J dropped 6 bases, with 10 bases sitting between them. The DNA of the CDR3 is TGTGCTAGTGGTTTGGGGTTGCAGGGCAATGAGCAGTTCTTC. Protein sequence: CASGLGLQGNEQFF.

This clone was recorded a few times. The chain is built from TRBV11-3 and TRBJ2-1; D might be TRBD1 or TRBD2, each matching 5 bases. The V and J ends lost 10 bases and 13 bases respectively, with 11 bases between them. The CDR3 totals 9 residues. CDR1 SGHNT and CDR2 YENEEA come from the germline V gene. DNA of the CDR3: TGTGCCACCCGGGACGGTCAGTTCTTC. This encodes CATRDGQFF.

The V call is TRBV5-6, the J call TRBJ2-5; the D gene could be TRBD1 or TRBD2 (5 bases each). There are 13 residues in the CDR3. The V end was cut by 4 bases, the J end by 0 bases, with 7 bases between. Germline V gene sequence: CDR1 SGHDT, CDR2 YYEEEE. The CDR3 DNA sequence: TGTGCCAGCAGCCGGGACCACCAAGAGACCCAGTACTTC. Amino acids: CASSRDHQETQYF.

This chain joins TRBV5-1 and TRBJ1-1; possible D gene TRBD1, 6 bases. There are 17 residues in the CDR3. Trimming removed 0 bases at V and 4 bases at J, with 19 bases between. Germline CDR1 SGHRS, CDR2 YFSETQ. The CDR3: CASSLEAQGRPGTEAFF. The CDR3, as DNA: TGCGCCAGCAGCTTGGAGGCTCAGGGGCGCCCGGGCACTGAAGCTTTCTTT.

The chain recombines TRBV12-5 with TRBJ2-5; the match to TRBD2 covers 12 bases. This CDR3 spans 15 amino acids. The J segment lost 5 bases and the V segment lost 9 bases, leaving 10 bases of the junction unmatched. Germline values: CDR1 LGHNT, CDR2 FRNRAP. In DNA form, the CDR3 reads TGTGCTAGCCCGACTAGCGGGAGAATGGGGGAGACCCAGTACTTC. It translates to CASPTSGRMGETQYF. The full variable domain, its missing parts supplied by reference TRBV12-5 and TRBJ2-5, is DARVTQTPRHKVTEMGQEVTMRCQPILGHNTVFWYRQTMMQGLELLAYFRNRAPLDDSGMPKDRFSAEMPDATLATLKIQPSEPRDSAVYFCASPTSGRMGETQYFGPGTRLLVL.

The genes are TRBV7-9 and TRBJ2-1; 9 positions match TRBD2. CDR1 is SEHNR and CDR2 is FQNEAQ in the germline V gene (reference sequence). The ends lost 0 bases at V and 7 bases at J; junction bases unmatched: 7. CDR3 size: 16 residues. This chain's CDR3 is CASSLAGERGENEQFF. CDR3 sequence (DNA): TGTGCCAGCAGCTTAGCGGGTGAGCGGGGGGAGAATGAGCAGTTCTTC.

This clone was seen a few times. The chain is built from TRBV7-9 and TRBJ2-7; 9 nucleotides agree with TRBD1. Trimming at V came to 2 bases and at J to 1 base, leaving 3 bases not matched to a gene. This CDR3 has 15 residues. Germline CDR1 reads SEHNR; CDR2 reads FQNEAQ (reference sequence). In nucleotides, the CDR3 is TGTGCCAGCAGCTTACCCGGGACAGGGTCCTACGAGCAGTACTTC. This encodes CASSLPGTGSYEQYF.

V is TRBV18 and J is TRBJ2-3; no definite D call. Trimming left V 2 bases short and J 0 bases short, with 6 bases between. Per the germline V gene, CDR1 is KGHSH and CDR2 is LQKENI. The CDR3 consists of 14 residues. The CDR3: CASSPIDSTDTQYF. In nucleotides, the CDR3 is TGTGCCAGCTCACCAATCGACAGCACAGATACGCAGTATTTT.

The genes are TRBV9 and TRBJ2-2; D unresolved. CDR3 length: 14 residues. The V gene's germline CDR1 is SGDLS and CDR2 YYNGEE. V was pared by 5 bases and J by 3 bases, with 11 bases between. The CDR3 DNA follows: TGTGCCAGCAGGTGGTCAGAGGACACCGGGGAGCTGTTTTTT. Its translation: CASRWSEDTGELFF.

The rearrangement uses TRBV16 and TRBJ2-6; D is perhaps TRBD1 or TRBD2 (6 bases each). Trimming cost V 2 bases and J 2 bases, with 13 bases left between them. Germline values: CDR1 KGHSY, CDR2 FQNENV. The CDR3 totals 17 residues. CDR3 in DNA: TGTGCCAGCAGCCAAGTCGCGAGGGGGGCTGGGGCCAACGTCCTGACTTTC. This encodes CASSQVARGAGANVLTF.

The chain links TRBV5-1 to TRBJ1-5; no reliable D call. With 5 bases removed from V and 8 bases from J, the gap between germline ends came to 14 bases. The CDR3 spans 13 residues. Germline V gene sequence: CDR1 SGHRS, CDR2 YFSETQ. CDR3 nucleotide sequence: TGCGCCAGCAGGGAATCCCGAGTTGAGCCCCAGCATTTT. Amino acids: CASRESRVEPQHF.

V and J are TRBV24-1 and TRBJ2-1; D could derive from TRBD1 or TRBD2 (5 bases each). The V and J ends lost 9 bases and 0 bases respectively, with 11 bases between them. This CDR3 is built from 14 residues. Per germline, CDR1 KGHDR and CDR2 SFDVKD. The CDR3, as DNA: TGTGCCACCGAAGCAGGGAGCTCCTACAATGAGCAGTTCTTC. Residues: CATEAGSSYNEQFF.

This clone showed up just once. The rearrangement links TRBV29-1 to TRBJ1-1; the D gene is possibly TRBD1 (6 bases). Per the germline V gene, CDR1 is SQVTM and CDR2 is ANQGSEA. Trimming took 6 bases from V and 4 from J, leaving 21 bases between them. This CDR3 comprises 15 residues. CDR3 in DNA: TGCAGCGTCGATGGGACACTCAAAGGTAGCACTGAAGCTTTCTTT. Amino acid sequence: CSVDGTLKGSTEAFF.

This chain links TRBV30 with TRBJ2-1; 9 nucleotides agree with TRBD1. V dropped 7 bases and J dropped 5; count of bases not matched to a gene: 3. The CDR3 contains 12 residues. Germline lookup yields CDR1 GTSNPN and CDR2 SVGIG (reference sequence). CDR3 in DNA: TGTGCCTCGACAGGGGGTCACAATGAGCAGTTCTTC. This encodes CASTGGHNEQFF.

CDR3 DNA: TGTGCCAGCCAGGGGGGGGCGTCAATCCACGAGCAGTACTTC. Its protein product is CASQGGASIHEQYF. The rearrangement links TRBV7-9 to TRBJ2-7; D tentatively fits TRBD1 or TRBD2 (7 bases each). CDR3 length equals 14 residues. V lost 8 bases, J lost 5 bases, and 19 bases lay in between. Germline V lookup: CDR1 SEHNR, CDR2 FQNEAQ (reference sequence). Filled out from reference TRBV7-9 and TRBJ2-7, the complete variable domain reads DTGVSQNPRHKITKRGQNVTFRCDPISEHNRLYWYRQTLGQGPEFLTYFQNEAQLEKSRLLSDRFSAERPKGSFSTLEIQRTEQGDSAMYLCASQGGASIHEQYFGPGTRLTVT.

The chain combines TRBV19 with TRBJ1-1, with 8 positions matching TRBD1. V gave up 3 bases and J gave up 3 bases; unmatched junction bases: 6. The CDR3 is made up of 15 amino acids. Germline V lookup: CDR1 LNHDA, CDR2 SQIVND (reference sequence). CDR3 nucleotide sequence: TGTGCCAGTAGTATCAGGGGGCGAGGAGACACTGAAGCTTTCTTT. This translates into CASSIRGRGDTEAFF. The complete variable domain, with remaining parts taken from reference TRBV19 and TRBJ1-1, reads DGGITQSPKYLFRKEGQNVTLSCEQNLNHDAMYWYRQDPGQGLRLIYYSQIVNDFQKGDIAEGYSVSREKKESFPLTVTSAQKNPTAFYLCASSIRGRGDTEAFFGQGTRLTVV.

This sequence joins TRBV6-5 and TRBJ2-5; possible D gene TRBD2, 5 bases. V lost 0 bases to trimming and J lost 3 bases, with 8 bases between them. This CDR3 has 14 amino acids. Germline loops: CDR1 MNHEY, CDR2 SVGAGI. The chain's CDR3 is CASSYSRVEETQYF. The CDR3 region has the DNA TGTGCCAGCAGTTACTCGCGGGTGGAAGAGACCCAGTACTTC.

The chain joins TRBV28 to TRBJ1-1; D gene uncertain. This CDR3 has 12 residues. V gave up 5 bases and J gave up 0 bases, with 4 bases separating them. The V gene's germline CDR1 is MDHEN and CDR2 SYDVKM. CDR3 amino acids: CASSVMNTEAFF. The DNA for the CDR3 is TGTGCCAGCAGTGTCATGAACACTGAAGCTTTCTTT.

The CDR3 bases are TGTGCCAGCTCTATCAGGGAGACGGATGAAAAACTGTTTTTT. As protein: CASSIRETDEKLFF. J is TRBJ1-4 and V is TRBV19, with D tentatively TRBD1 (5 bases). V dropped 9 bases and J dropped 6 bases, with 17 bases sitting between them. There are 14 residues in the CDR3. Germline V gene data show CDR1 as LNHDA and CDR2 as SQIVND (reference sequence).

This chain's CDR3 is CAISEQYSNQPQHF. The CDR3 coding sequence is TGTGCCATCAGTGAGCAGTATAGCAATCAGCCCCAGCATTTT. The V call is TRBV10-3, the J call TRBJ1-5; no firm D call. The germline V gene encodes CDR1 ENHRY and CDR2 SYGVKD. CDR3 length equals 14 residues. Trimming shortened V by 2 bases and J by 0 bases, and 5 bases separated the two germline ends.